The 23 T cell receptor beta chains below come from one sample, sequenced in a study of cytomegalovirus exposure and HLA in healthy donors. The PCR was carried out with 60 Vbeta primers and 13 Jbeta primers. The method was immunoSEQ multiplex PCR; TCRdb's version includes in-frame clones alone and lacks a portion of them. Among around 150,000 clones listed, 75% to 80% were seen once. The material sequenced was PBMCs. The receptors shown here come from a woman aged 40 to 55 in good health and CMV-seropositive.

This chain uses TRBV19 with TRBJ1-5; D is perhaps TRBD1 (5 bases). Germline V gene data show CDR1 as LNHDA and CDR2 as SQIVND (reference sequence). The CDR3 totals 13 residues. V shed 8 bases and J shed 6 bases, with 14 bases lying between them. CDR3 loop: CASRGQGGQPQHF. The DNA for the CDR3 is TGTGCCAGTCGAGGCCAGGGCGGTCAGCCCCAGCATTTT.

V is TRBV9 and J is TRBJ2-3; 13 bases fit TRBD2. Trimming cost V 2 bases and J 5 bases; bases outside gene matches: 5. Looked up from germline, CDR1 is SGDLS and CDR2 is YYNGEE. This CDR3 has 16 residues. The CDR3 sequence is CASSVRTSGSLDTQYF. The CDR3 region has the DNA TGTGCCAGCAGCGTTAGGACTAGCGGGAGTTTAGATACGCAGTATTTT.

The chain uses TRBV2 and TRBJ1-2, with D possibly matching TRBD1 (5 bases). This CDR3 spans 14 amino acids. The V end was cut by 2 bases, the J end by 6 bases, with 13 bases between. Germline assignment: CDR1 SNHLY and CDR2 FYNNEI. The CDR3 DNA reads as TGTGCCAGCAGTGAACCCCCAGGGAATGATGGCTACACCTTC. The encoded protein is CASSEPPGNDGYTF.

This chain joins TRBV7-2 and TRBJ2-5, with a weak D call TRBD2 (5 bases). The end of the DNA aligns better with TRBJ2-7, so the J call may be wrong. There are 11 residues in the CDR3. Germline V gene sequence: CDR1 SGHTA, CDR2 FQGNSA. In nucleotides, the CDR3 is TGTGCCAGCAGCCTTAGCGTCGAGCAGTACTTC. Its protein is CASSLSVEQYF.

V and J are TRBV5-4 and TRBJ2-1, with TRBD1 identical over 9 bases. This CDR3 is built from 15 residues. CDR1 and CDR2 (germline): SGHNT, YYREEE (reference sequence). The V segment lost 6 bases and the J segment 6 bases; nucleotides outside the gene matches: 10. The CDR3 DNA reads as TGTGCCAGCACCGGGGGGACAGGGACGGGCAATGAGCAGTTCTTC. It encodes CASTGGTGTGNEQFF. The full variable domain, completed using reference TRBV5-4 and TRBJ2-1, is ETGVTQSPTHLIKTRGQQVTLRCSSQSGHNTVSWYQQALGQGPQFIFQYYREEENGRGNFPPRFSGLQFPNYSSELNVNALELDDSALYLCASTGGTGTGNEQFFGPGTRLTVL.

V gene TRBV10-1 combines with J gene TRBJ2-7; 10 bases fit TRBD1. This CDR3 contains 15 residues. J was trimmed by 4 bases and V by 0 bases; bases with no gene match: 3. Germline V lookup: CDR1 WNHNN, CDR2 SYGVQD (reference sequence). The CDR3 here is CASSESTGGRYEQYF. The CDR3 DNA follows: TGCGCCAGCAGTGAGTCGACAGGGGGCAGGTACGAGCAGTACTTC.

The genes are TRBV30 and TRBJ2-5, with D possibly matching TRBD2 (6 bases). This CDR3 region has 17 residues. Germline V gene data show CDR1 as GTSNPN and CDR2 as SVGIG (reference sequence). V was pared by 2 bases and J by 4 bases, with 23 bases between. CDR3 DNA: TGTGCCTGGAGTCCACCACGGAGACTAGGATCTGGAGAGACCCAGTACTTC. Its protein product is CAWSPPRRLGSGETQYF.

The rearrangement uses TRBV18 and TRBJ2-5; D remains ambiguous. Trimming removed 5 bases from V and 1 base from J, with 8 bases in between. The CDR3 extends over 13 amino acids. Germline values: CDR1 KGHSH, CDR2 LQKENI. The CDR3 loop reads CASSSRSQETQYF. Here the CDR3 DNA reads TGTGCCAGCTCATCGCGGTCCCAAGAGACCCAGTACTTC.

The genes are TRBV28 and TRBJ1-4; TRBD1 agrees at 7 bases. V dropped 2 bases and J dropped 3; count of bases not matched to a gene: 0. From germline, CDR1 is MDHEN and CDR2 SYDVKM. The CDR3 has 14 amino acids. CDR3 amino acids: CASSLGQANEKLFF. The DNA for the CDR3 is TGTGCCAGCAGTTTAGGACAGGCTAATGAAAAACTGTTTTTT.

The chain links TRBV9 to TRBJ2-2; perhaps TRBD2 as D (5 bases). Germline CDR1 and CDR2: SGDLS and YYNGEE. This CDR3 contains 13 residues. Trimming stripped 3 bases from V and 7 bases from J, with 10 bases between. The CDR3: CASSAGNGGELFF. Written as DNA, the CDR3 is TGTGCCAGCAGCGCGGGGAACGGCGGGGAGCTGTTTTTT.

This sequence joins TRBV10-2 and TRBJ2-1, with TRBD2 as a possible D gene (6 bases). The CDR3 length is 15 residues. Trimming removed 6 bases at V and 4 bases at J, with 16 bases between. Germline loops: CDR1 WSHSY, CDR2 SAAADI. CDR3 residues: CASSAGTVRYNEQFF. The CDR3 nucleotides read TGCGCCAGCAGCGCCGGGACTGTTCGATACAATGAGCAGTTCTTC.

The genes are TRBV9 and TRBJ2-1; 8 nucleotides agree with TRBD2. This CDR3 has 15 residues. With 0 bases clipped from V and 2 bases from J, the junction kept 1 base outside the gene matches. CDR1 is SGDLS, CDR2 YYNGEE, per germline. DNA for the CDR3: TGTGCCAGCAGCGTAGTGGGACTAGCCTACAATGAGCAGTTCTTC. It yields the protein CASSVVGLAYNEQFF.

V gene TRBV4-1 combines with J gene TRBJ2-3; D gene ambiguous. This CDR3 spans 15 amino acids. Trimming left V 2 bases short and J 0 bases short, with 9 bases between. Germline V gene data show CDR1 as MGHRA and CDR2 as YSYEKL. This CDR3 is CASSQYQKSTDTQYF. CDR3 coding DNA: TGCGCCAGCAGCCAATATCAGAAAAGCACAGATACGCAGTATTTT.

The chain recombines TRBV7-2 with TRBJ2-1; 9 bases agree with TRBD2. The CDR3 totals 16 residues. The ends lost 5 bases at V and 6 bases at J; junction bases unmatched: 11. CDR1 and CDR2 (germline): SGHTA, FQGNSA. CDR3 amino acids: CASSHYRAGGPNEQFF. In DNA form, the CDR3 reads TGTGCCAGCAGCCACTATCGAGCGGGGGGACCCAATGAGCAGTTCTTC.

This clone was detected many times. In the same sample, other DNA sequences code for this CDR3. This chain uses TRBV4-3 with TRBJ2-1; 10 bases fit TRBD2. Germline-derived CDR1 and CDR2 are LGHNA and YSLEER. This CDR3 has 15 amino acids. V shed 1 base, J shed 6 bases, and the junction held 3 bases outside the gene matches. CDR3 DNA sequence: TGCGCCAGCAGCCAAGTGAGCGGGGGGGCCAATGAGCAGTTCTTC. Residues: CASSQVSGGANEQFF.

The V call is TRBV5-4, the J call TRBJ2-1, with 14 bases identical to TRBD2. Germline values: CDR1 SGHNT, CDR2 YYREEE (reference sequence). This CDR3 has 18 amino acids. The J segment lost 1 base and the V segment lost 4 bases, leaving 7 bases of the junction unmatched. The CDR3 region is CASSPAGLAGVSYNEQFF. As DNA, the CDR3 is TGTGCCAGCAGCCCCGCGGGACTAGCGGGGGTTTCCTACAATGAGCAGTTCTTC.

The V call is TRBV6-6, the J call TRBJ2-5; no clear D gene. This CDR3 comprises 12 residues. Germline V gene data show CDR1 as MNHNY and CDR2 as SVGAGI (reference sequence). V dropped 4 bases and J dropped 5 bases, with 8 bases sitting between them. The CDR3 loop reads CASSLNGETQYF. CDR3 sequence (DNA): TGTGCCAGCAGTTTGAACGGGGAGACCCAGTACTTC.

The rearrangement uses TRBV19 and TRBJ2-5, with D possibly matching TRBD2 (6 bases). Germline assignment: CDR1 LNHDA and CDR2 SQIVND (reference sequence). The CDR3 length is 15 residues. V was shortened by 4 bases and J by 2 bases, with 14 bases between the two germline ends. CDR3 protein: CASSTGTGLQETQYF. The CDR3 DNA reads TGTGCCAGTAGTACGGGGACTGGTTTACAAGAGACCCAGTACTTC.

The rearrangement links TRBV28 to TRBJ1-3, with D perhaps matching TRBD1 (6 bases). Germline V gives CDR1 MDHEN, CDR2 SYDVKM. Trimming removed 9 bases from V and 2 bases from J, with 14 bases in between. This CDR3 contains 14 residues. The CDR3 coding sequence is TGTGCCAGTCGAGGGGGGGCGGCTGGAAACACCATATATTTT. This codes for CASRGGAAGNTIYF.

CDR3 loop: CASSEDLTAYNEQFF. CDR3 nucleotides: TGTGCCAGCAGTGAAGACTTGACAGCCTACAATGAGCAGTTCTTC. J is TRBJ2-1 and V is TRBV25-1; a weak D match, TRBD1 (5 bases). This CDR3 spans 15 amino acids. Germline CDR1 and CDR2: MGHDK and SYGVNS. Trimming took off 2 bases at V and 2 bases at J, with 10 bases between the two ends.

V and J are TRBV11-2 and TRBJ2-7; D perhaps matches TRBD2 (6 bases). V gave up 4 bases and J gave up 0 bases, with 16 bases separating them. The CDR3 is 16 amino acids. Germline CDR1 reads SGHAT; CDR2 reads FQNNGV. The CDR3 bases are TGTGCCAGCAGCTCCCCGCGGAGGGAATTCTCCTACGAGCAGTACTTC. This gives the protein CASSSPRREFSYEQYF.

This clone was recorded only once. This chain connects TRBV19 to TRBJ2-5; 16 positions match TRBD2. Germline CDR1 and CDR2: LNHDA and SQIVND (reference sequence). This CDR3 spans 17 amino acids. J gave up 5 bases and V 4 bases, and 7 bases lay outside the gene matches. As DNA, the CDR3 is TGTGCCAGTAGTACCGGGACTAGCGGGGGGGCGTGGGAGACCCAGTACTTC. This sequence encodes CASSTGTSGGAWETQYF.

CDR3: CASSPTPNNSPLHF. As DNA, the CDR3 is TGTGCCAGCTCCCCGACACCGAATAATTCACCCCTCCACTTT. The genes are TRBV18 and TRBJ1-6; D call uncertain. CDR1 is KGHSH and CDR2 is LQKENI in the germline V gene. Trimming stripped 6 bases from V and 5 bases from J, with 11 bases between. This CDR3 is built from 14 residues.